Shown below are 20 T cell receptor beta chains from a single sample sequenced in a study of T cell changes during pregnancy in multiple sclerosis. TCRdb's table, derived via immunoSEQ multiplex PCR, lists solely in-frame clones and lacks some. The sample has roughly 38,000 clones, 85% to 95% seen once. This material consisted of CD8+ T cells from peripheral blood mononuclear cells, taken in the third trimester of pregnancy. The receptor set was obtained from a female donor with multiple sclerosis, enrolled in a pregnancy study.

The V and J genes are TRBV18 and TRBJ1-2, with D possibly being TRBD1 (6 bases). V lost 2 bases, J lost 6 bases, and 7 bases lay in between. Germline V CDR1 and CDR2: KGHSH, LQKENI. There are 12 residues in the CDR3. This chain's CDR3 is CASSPWTDGYTF. The CDR3 coding sequence is TGTGCCAGCTCACCATGGACAGATGGCTACACCTTC.

A single count supports this clone. Here the CDR3 DNA reads TGTGCCAGCAGCCCTAGGACTAGCGGCTACGAGCAGTACTTC. This gives the protein CASSPRTSGYEQYF. This chain links TRBV9 with TRBJ2-7, with 10 bases that match TRBD2. The CDR3 is 14 residues long. Per germline, CDR1 SGDLS and CDR2 YYNGEE. Unmatched junction bases numbered 4, after V lost 4 bases and J lost 3 bases.

The gene calls are TRBV9 and TRBJ2-7; 11 nucleotides line up with TRBD1. Per germline, CDR1 SGDLS and CDR2 YYNGEE. Germline trimming cut 0 bases from V and 5 bases from J; bases unmatched to any gene: 4. The CDR3 totals 15 residues. CDR3: CASSVALGQGDEQYF. CDR3 bases: TGTGCCAGCAGCGTAGCTTTGGGACAGGGGGACGAGCAGTACTTC.

The rearrangement links TRBV7-9 to TRBJ1-1, with D possibly being TRBD1 (5 bases). This CDR3 has 14 amino acids. Trimming pared 3 bases from V and 2 bases from J, leaving 10 bases between. CDR1 and CDR2 from the germline V gene are SEHNR and FQNEAQ (reference sequence). The CDR3 here is CASSFYGANTEAFF. In DNA form, the CDR3 reads TGTGCCAGCAGCTTTTATGGGGCCAACACTGAAGCTTTCTTT.

The rearrangement joins TRBV13 to TRBJ2-3; D possibly corresponds to TRBD2 (5 bases). CDR1 and CDR2 (germline): PRHDT, FYEKMQ (reference sequence). V lost 4 bases and J lost 11, with 10 bases in between. There are 11 residues in the CDR3. The CDR3 reads CASSYTGEQYF. In DNA, the CDR3 is TGTGCCAGCAGCTACACCGGGGAGCAGTATTTT.

The gene calls are TRBV6-5 and TRBJ2-7; D gene uncertain. From germline, CDR1 is MNHEY and CDR2 SVGAGI. V was shortened by 2 bases and J by 5 bases, with 4 bases between the two germline ends. This CDR3 is 11 amino acids long. The CDR3 DNA sequence: TGTGCCAGCAGTTACCTCGACGAGCAGTACTTC. Translation: CASSYLDEQYF.

This clone appeared a single time. This rearrangement joins TRBV13 to TRBJ2-1; the match to TRBD2 covers 10 bases. Germline-derived CDR1 and CDR2 are PRHDT and FYEKMQ (reference sequence). The V segment lost 4 bases and the J segment 2 bases; nucleotides outside the gene matches: 11. CDR3 size: 18 residues. The CDR3 spells CASSSLAGAGAPYNEQFF. CDR3 DNA: TGTGCCAGCAGCTCCCTAGCGGGAGCGGGAGCTCCCTACAATGAGCAGTTCTTC.

The V call is TRBV5-1, the J call TRBJ1-1, with D maybe TRBD1 (6 bases). The CDR3 loop spans 15 amino acids. Per germline, CDR1 SGHRS and CDR2 YFSETQ. V was pared by 3 bases and J by 1 base, with 13 bases between. In nucleotides, the CDR3 is TGCGCCAGCAGCTCCACCGGGACAAGGAACACTGAAGCTTTCTTT. It yields the protein CASSSTGTRNTEAFF.

This clone was picked up one time. V and J are TRBV18 and TRBJ2-7; D gene unclear. Germline V CDR1 and CDR2: KGHSH, LQKENI. The CDR3 loop spans 13 amino acids. The V and J ends lost 3 bases and 2 bases respectively, with 8 bases between them. The CDR3 nucleotides are TGTGCCAGCTCACCCCCGGCGGCCTACGAGCAGTACTTC. Protein sequence: CASSPPAAYEQYF.

This sequence joins TRBV27 and TRBJ1-5; D is ambiguous. Germline V gene data show CDR1 as MNHEY and CDR2 as SMNVEV (reference sequence). The CDR3 spans 12 residues. The V gene lost 5 bases and the J gene lost 4 bases, with 6 bases spanning the gap. The CDR3 is CASSRVNQPQHF. The CDR3 bases are TGTGCCAGCAGTCGGGTGAATCAGCCCCAGCATTTT.

This clone has only one observation. This chain uses TRBV4-3 with TRBJ1-2, with a weak D call TRBD1 (5 bases). Germline V gene lookup returns CDR1 LGHNA and CDR2 YSLEER. This CDR3 contains 14 residues. Trimming removed 0 bases at V and 5 bases at J, with 10 bases between. The CDR3 protein is CASSQDWGGYGYTF. The CDR3 region has the DNA TGCGCCAGCAGCCAAGATTGGGGGGGATATGGCTACACCTTC.

The chain carries TRBV10-2 and TRBJ1-1; no firm D call. The V end was cut by 0 bases, the J end by 0 bases, with 11 bases between. This CDR3 has 16 residues. Germline CDR1 WSHSY, CDR2 SAAADI. This CDR3 reads CASSESVGDLNTEAFF. The CDR3 DNA reads TGCGCCAGCAGTGAGTCAGTTGGAGATTTGAACACTGAAGCTTTCTTT.

This clone was detected only once. This chain joins TRBV5-1 and TRBJ2-7; 7 nucleotides align to TRBD1. CDR1 and CDR2 from the germline V gene are SGHRS and YFSETQ. This CDR3 has 14 residues. With V trimmed by 5 bases and J by 2 bases, 7 bases remained unmatched. The chain's CDR3 is CASSLRQGPYEQYF. The CDR3, as DNA: TGCGCCAGCAGTCTTAGACAGGGCCCCTACGAGCAGTACTTC.

The rearrangement uses TRBV27 and TRBJ1-5; no firm D call. The CDR3 is 15 residues long. Germline V CDR1 and CDR2: MNHEY, SMNVEV (reference sequence). Trimming left V 4 bases short and J 7 bases short, with 17 bases between. CDR3 region: CASSSRQNSRQPQHF. CDR3 DNA sequence: TGTGCCAGCAGTTCACGACAAAACTCTCGACAGCCCCAGCATTTT.

The chain is built from TRBV6-9 and TRBJ2-7, with 9 positions matching TRBD1. This CDR3 is 16 amino acids long. Unmatched junction bases numbered 12, after V lost 5 bases and J lost 4 bases. Per the germline V gene, CDR1 is MNHGY and CDR2 is SVAAGI. As DNA, the CDR3 is TGTGCCAGCAGTGCTCCTAACAGGGGGCATTCTTACGAGCAGTACTTC. Protein sequence: CASSAPNRGHSYEQYF.

The DNA for the CDR3 is TGCGCCAGCAGCTGGAGGACAGATGCCTACGAGCAGTACTTC. It yields the protein CASSWRTDAYEQYF. The chain joins TRBV5-1 to TRBJ2-7, with D perhaps matching TRBD1 (6 bases). Germline V CDR1 and CDR2: SGHRS, YFSETQ. V was shortened by 3 bases and J by 2 bases, with 12 bases between the two germline ends. This CDR3 contains 14 residues.

The V and J genes are TRBV9 and TRBJ2-3; D uncertain. V shed 0 bases and J shed 6 bases, with 11 bases lying between them. There are 14 residues in the CDR3. Germline assignment: CDR1 SGDLS and CDR2 YYNGEE. CDR3 amino acids: CASSVGLPGDTQYF. The CDR3 region has the DNA TGTGCCAGCAGCGTAGGGTTACCCGGGGATACGCAGTATTTT.

V usage is TRBV6-5 and J usage is TRBJ2-2, with D possibly being TRBD2 (6 bases). V lost 10 bases and J 5 bases, leaving 20 bases between the germline ends. CDR1 and CDR2 (germline): MNHEY, SVGAGI. This CDR3 has 15 amino acids. This chain's CDR3 is CATTLELAATGELFF. Here the CDR3 DNA reads TGTGCCACTACACTGGAACTAGCTGCGACCGGGGAGCTGTTTTTT.

The rearrangement uses TRBV5-1 and TRBJ2-1; maybe TRBD1 (6 bases). This CDR3 contains 13 residues. Trimming pared 3 bases from V and 6 bases from J, leaving 10 bases between. In germline, CDR1 is SGHRS, CDR2 YFSETQ. CDR3: CASSWRQVNEQFF. For the CDR3, the DNA is TGCGCCAGCAGCTGGCGACAGGTCAATGAGCAGTTCTTC.

This clone was picked up one time. This chain links TRBV2 with TRBJ1-2, with 8 bases lining up with TRBD1. Looked up from germline, CDR1 is SNHLY and CDR2 is FYNNEI. V lost 7 bases and J lost 0; bases outside the gene matches: 16. This CDR3 contains 18 residues. CDR3 nucleotide sequence: TGTGCCAGCAACGACTTAGGACAGGGAGGAGTAGCTAACTATGGCTACACCTTC. Translation gives CASNDLGQGGVANYGYTF.